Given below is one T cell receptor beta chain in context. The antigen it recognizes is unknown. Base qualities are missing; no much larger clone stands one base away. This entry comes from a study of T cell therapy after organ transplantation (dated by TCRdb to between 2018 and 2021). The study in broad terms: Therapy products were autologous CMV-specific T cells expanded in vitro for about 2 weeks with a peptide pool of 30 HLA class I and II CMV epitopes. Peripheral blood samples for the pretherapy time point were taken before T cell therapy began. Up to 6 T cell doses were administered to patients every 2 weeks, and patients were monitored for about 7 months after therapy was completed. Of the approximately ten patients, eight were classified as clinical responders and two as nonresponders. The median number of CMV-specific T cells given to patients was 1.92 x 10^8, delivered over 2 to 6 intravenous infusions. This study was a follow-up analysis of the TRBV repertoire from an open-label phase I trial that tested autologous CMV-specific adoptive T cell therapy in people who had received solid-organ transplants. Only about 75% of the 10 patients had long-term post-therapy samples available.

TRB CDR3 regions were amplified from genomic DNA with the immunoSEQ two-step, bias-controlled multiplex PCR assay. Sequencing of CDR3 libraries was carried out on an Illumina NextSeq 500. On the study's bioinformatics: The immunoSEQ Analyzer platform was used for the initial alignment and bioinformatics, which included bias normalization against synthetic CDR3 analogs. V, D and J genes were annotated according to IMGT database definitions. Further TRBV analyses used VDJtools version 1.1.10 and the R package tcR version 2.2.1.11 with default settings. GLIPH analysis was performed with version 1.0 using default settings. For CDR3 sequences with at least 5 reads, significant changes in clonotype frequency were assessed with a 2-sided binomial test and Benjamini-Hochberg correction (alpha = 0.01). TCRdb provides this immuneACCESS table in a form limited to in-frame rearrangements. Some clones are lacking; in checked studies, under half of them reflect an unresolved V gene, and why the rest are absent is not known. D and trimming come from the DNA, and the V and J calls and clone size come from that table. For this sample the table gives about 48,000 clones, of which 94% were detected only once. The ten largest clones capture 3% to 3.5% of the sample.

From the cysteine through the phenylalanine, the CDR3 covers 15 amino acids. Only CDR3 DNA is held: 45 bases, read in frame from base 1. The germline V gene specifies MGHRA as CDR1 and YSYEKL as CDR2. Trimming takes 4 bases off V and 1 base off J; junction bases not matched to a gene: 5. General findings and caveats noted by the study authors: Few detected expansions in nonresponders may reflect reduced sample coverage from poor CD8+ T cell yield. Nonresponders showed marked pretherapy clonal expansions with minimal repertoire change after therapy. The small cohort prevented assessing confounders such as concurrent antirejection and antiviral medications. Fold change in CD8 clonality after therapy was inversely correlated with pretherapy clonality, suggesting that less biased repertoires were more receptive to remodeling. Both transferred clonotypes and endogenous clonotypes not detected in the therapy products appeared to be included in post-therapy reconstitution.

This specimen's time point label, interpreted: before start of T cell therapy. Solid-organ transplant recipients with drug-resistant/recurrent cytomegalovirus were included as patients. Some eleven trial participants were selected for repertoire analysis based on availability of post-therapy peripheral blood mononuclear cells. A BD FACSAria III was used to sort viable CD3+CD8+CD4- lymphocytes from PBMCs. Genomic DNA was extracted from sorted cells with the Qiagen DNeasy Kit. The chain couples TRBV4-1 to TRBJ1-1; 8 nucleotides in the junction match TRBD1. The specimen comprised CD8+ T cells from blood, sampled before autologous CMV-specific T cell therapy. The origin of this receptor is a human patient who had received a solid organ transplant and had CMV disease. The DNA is TGCGCCAGCAGCCCATCTGGGACAGGGAACACTGAAGCTTTCTTT. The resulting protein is CASSPSGTGNTEAFF.